This T cell receptor beta chain appears in the sequencing data of a study of lymphopenia after photon versus proton radiotherapy. General study points: Post-nadir TCR diversity decline inversely tracked overall survival among those who died. Authors raise, but do not show, better survival with proton therapy. After the lymphocyte nadir, photon-treated repertoires showed oligoclonal expansion, especially of CD8+ Temra cells. Photon-treated patients lost naive T cells and TCR diversity; proton-treated stayed stable.

Assay used: immunoSEQ multiplex PCR; TCRdb lists only in-frame clones, some missing. The sample has about 83,000 clones; around 82% are singletons. Germline-derived CDR1 and CDR2 are SGDLS and YYNGEE. Trimming pared 0 bases from V and 5 bases from J, leaving 11 bases between. The CDR3 runs 15 residues. On this clone: The target antigen is unknown.

Sequenced material: peripheral blood, taken from a patient treated with proton-based radiotherapy. This sequence originates from a man in his sixties with pancreatic cancer. This chain uses TRBV9 with TRBJ2-2; D is possibly TRBD1 (6 bases). CDR3 sequence (DNA): TGTGCCAGCAGCGTAGCGGCAACAGGGACCGGGGAGCTGTTTTTT. It codes for CASSVAATGTGELFF.